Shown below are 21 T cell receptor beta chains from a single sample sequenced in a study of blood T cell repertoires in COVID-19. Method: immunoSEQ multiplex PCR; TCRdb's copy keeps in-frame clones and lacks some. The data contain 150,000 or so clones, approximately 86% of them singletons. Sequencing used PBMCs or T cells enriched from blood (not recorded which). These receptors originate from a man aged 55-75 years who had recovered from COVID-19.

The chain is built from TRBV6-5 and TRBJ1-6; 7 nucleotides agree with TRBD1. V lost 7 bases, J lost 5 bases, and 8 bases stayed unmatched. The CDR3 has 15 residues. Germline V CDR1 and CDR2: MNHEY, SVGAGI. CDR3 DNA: TGTGCCAGCATTACACGGGACAGCAATAATTCACCCCTCCACTTT. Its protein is CASITRDSNNSPLHF.

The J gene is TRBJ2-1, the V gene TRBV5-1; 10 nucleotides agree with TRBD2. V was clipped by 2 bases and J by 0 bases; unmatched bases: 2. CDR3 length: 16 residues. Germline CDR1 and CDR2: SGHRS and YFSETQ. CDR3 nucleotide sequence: TGCGCCAGCAGCTTTAGCGGGAGGCCCTCCTACAATGAGCAGTTCTTC. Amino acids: CASSFSGRPSYNEQFF.

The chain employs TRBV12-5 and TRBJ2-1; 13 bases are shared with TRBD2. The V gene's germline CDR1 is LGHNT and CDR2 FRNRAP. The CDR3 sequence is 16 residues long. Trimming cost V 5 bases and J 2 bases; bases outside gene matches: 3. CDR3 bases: TGTGCTAGTGGTCCGGGACTAGCGGGACCCTACAATGAGCAGTTCTTC. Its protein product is CASGPGLAGPYNEQFF.

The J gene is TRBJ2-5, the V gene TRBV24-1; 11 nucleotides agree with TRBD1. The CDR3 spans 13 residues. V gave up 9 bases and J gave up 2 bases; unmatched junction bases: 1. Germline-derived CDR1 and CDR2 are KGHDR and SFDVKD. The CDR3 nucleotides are TGTGCCACCGGGACAGGGGGGCAAGAGACCCAGTACTTC. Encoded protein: CATGTGGQETQYF.

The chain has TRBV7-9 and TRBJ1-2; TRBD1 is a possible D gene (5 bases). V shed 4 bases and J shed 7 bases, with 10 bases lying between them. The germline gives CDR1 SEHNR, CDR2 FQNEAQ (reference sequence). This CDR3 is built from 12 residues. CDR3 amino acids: CASSSGTLGYTF. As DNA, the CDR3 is TGTGCCAGCAGCTCTGGGACTCTTGGCTACACCTTC.

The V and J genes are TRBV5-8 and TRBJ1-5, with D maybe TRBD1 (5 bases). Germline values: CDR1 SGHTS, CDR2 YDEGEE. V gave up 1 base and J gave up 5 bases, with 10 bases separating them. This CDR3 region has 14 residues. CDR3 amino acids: CASSLMGPDQPQHF. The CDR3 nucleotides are TGTGCCAGCAGCTTGATGGGGCCTGATCAGCCCCAGCATTTT.

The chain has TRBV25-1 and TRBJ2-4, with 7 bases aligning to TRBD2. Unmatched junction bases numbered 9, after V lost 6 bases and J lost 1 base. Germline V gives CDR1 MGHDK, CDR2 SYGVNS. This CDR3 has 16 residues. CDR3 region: CASREDGGLAKNIQYF. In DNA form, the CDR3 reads TGTGCCAGCAGGGAGGACGGGGGGTTGGCCAAAAACATTCAGTACTTC.

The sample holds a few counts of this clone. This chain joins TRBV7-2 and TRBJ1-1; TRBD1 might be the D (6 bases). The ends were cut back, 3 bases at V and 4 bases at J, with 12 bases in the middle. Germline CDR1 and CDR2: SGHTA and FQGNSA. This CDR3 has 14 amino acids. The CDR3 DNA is TGTGCCAGCAGCTTTTCTCCAGGGGCCACTGAAGCTTTCTTT. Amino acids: CASSFSPGATEAFF.

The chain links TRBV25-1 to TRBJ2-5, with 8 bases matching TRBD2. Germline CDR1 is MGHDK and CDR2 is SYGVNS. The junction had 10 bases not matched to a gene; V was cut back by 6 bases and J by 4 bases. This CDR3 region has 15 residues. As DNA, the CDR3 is TGTGCCAGCAGCGCCGGGACTAGGGACCCAGAGACCCAGTACTTC. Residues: CASSAGTRDPETQYF.

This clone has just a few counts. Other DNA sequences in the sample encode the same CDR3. The CDR3 DNA is TGTGCCACCAGTGACCCGAGGTACGGGGAGCTGTTTTTT. This codes for CATSDPRYGELFF. The J gene is TRBJ2-2, the V gene TRBV24-1; no definite D call. With 4 bases removed from V and 7 bases from J, the gap between germline ends came to 9 bases. This CDR3 spans 13 amino acids. Germline V lookup: CDR1 KGHDR, CDR2 SFDVKD.

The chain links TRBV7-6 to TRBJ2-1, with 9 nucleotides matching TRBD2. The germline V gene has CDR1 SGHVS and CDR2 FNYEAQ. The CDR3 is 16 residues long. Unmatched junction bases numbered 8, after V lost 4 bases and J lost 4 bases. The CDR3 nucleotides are TGTGCCAGCAGCTCACCCCTAGCGGGGAGGTACAATGAGCAGTTCTTC. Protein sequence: CASSSPLAGRYNEQFF.

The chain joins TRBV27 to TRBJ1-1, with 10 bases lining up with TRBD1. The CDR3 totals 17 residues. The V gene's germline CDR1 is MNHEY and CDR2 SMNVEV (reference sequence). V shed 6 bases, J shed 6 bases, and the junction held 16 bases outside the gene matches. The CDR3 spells CASSRRGGQGRNAEAFF. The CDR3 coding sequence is TGTGCCAGCAGCCGGAGGGGGGGACAGGGGCGTAACGCTGAAGCTTTCTTT.

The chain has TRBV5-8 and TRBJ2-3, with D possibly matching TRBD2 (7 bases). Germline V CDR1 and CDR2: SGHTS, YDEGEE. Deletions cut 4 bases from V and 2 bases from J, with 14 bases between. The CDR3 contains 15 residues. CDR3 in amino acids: CASSRGAGVTDTQYF. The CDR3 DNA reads TGTGCCAGCAGCAGGGGGGCGGGGGTCACAGATACGCAGTATTTT.

Here the CDR3 DNA reads TGCGCCAGCAGCTTGGCCGGGAAGCTTGGTGAGCAGTTCTTC. This translates into CASSLAGKLGEQFF. The chain recombines TRBV5-1 with TRBJ2-1, with a possible D match to TRBD2 (5 bases). Trimming shortened V by 0 bases and J by 9 bases, and 13 bases separated the two germline ends. CDR1 SGHRS and CDR2 YFSETQ come from the germline V gene. This CDR3 region has 14 residues.

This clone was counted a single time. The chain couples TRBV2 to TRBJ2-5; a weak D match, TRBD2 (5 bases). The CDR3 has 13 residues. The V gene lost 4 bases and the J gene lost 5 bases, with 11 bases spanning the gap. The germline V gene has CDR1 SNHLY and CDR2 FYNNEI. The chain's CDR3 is CASSGGLRETQYF. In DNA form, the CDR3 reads TGTGCCAGCAGTGGAGGGCTACGGGAGACCCAGTACTTC.

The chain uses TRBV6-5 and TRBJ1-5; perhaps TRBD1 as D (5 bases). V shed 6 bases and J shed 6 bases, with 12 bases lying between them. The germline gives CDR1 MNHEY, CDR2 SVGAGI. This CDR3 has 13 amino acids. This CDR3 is CASSRGVVQPQHF. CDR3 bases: TGTGCCAGCAGCCGGGGGGTGGTTCAGCCCCAGCATTTT.

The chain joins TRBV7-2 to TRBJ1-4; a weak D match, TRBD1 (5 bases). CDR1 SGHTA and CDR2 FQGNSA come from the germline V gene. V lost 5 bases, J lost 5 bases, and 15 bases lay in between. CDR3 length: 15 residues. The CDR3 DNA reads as TGTGCCAGCAGCACCGGGACTCCTAAAAATGAAAAACTGTTTTTT. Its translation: CASSTGTPKNEKLFF.

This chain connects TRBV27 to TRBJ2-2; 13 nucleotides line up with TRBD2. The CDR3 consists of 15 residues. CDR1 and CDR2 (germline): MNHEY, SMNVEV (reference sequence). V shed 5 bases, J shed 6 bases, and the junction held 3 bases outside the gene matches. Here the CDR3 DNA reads TGTGCCAGCAGTCAACTAGCGGGAGGGCCCGGGGAGCTGTTTTTT. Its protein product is CASSQLAGGPGELFF.

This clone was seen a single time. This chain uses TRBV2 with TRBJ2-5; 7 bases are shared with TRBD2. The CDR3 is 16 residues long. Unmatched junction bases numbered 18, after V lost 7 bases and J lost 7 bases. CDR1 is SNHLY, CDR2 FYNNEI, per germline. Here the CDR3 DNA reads TGTGCCAGCACGCCCCAGGAAAGTTCGGGGGGTGGGACCCAGTACTTC. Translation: CASTPQESSGGGTQYF.

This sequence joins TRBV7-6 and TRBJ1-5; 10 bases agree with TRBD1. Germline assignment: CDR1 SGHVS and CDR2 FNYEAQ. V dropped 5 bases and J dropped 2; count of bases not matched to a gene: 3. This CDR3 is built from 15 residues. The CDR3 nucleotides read TGTGCCAGCAGCGTAGGGACAGGGGGCAATCAGCCCCAGCATTTT. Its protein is CASSVGTGGNQPQHF.

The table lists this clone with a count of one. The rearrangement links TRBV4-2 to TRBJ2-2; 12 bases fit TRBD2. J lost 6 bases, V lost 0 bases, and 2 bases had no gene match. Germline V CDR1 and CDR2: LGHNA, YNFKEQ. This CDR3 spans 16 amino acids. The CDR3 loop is CASSQEASGGAGELFF. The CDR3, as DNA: TGTGCCAGCAGCCAAGAGGCTAGCGGGGGGGCCGGGGAGCTGTTTTTT.